The T cell receptor (beta chain) under discussion was sequenced for a study of shared clonotypes between healthy human individuals. The study's findings and limits: Clonotypes shared by all four sorted-subset donors had higher generation probabilities than non-shared clonotypes.

Germline CDR1 reads SGHRS; CDR2 reads YFSETQ. V lost 5 bases, J lost 3 bases, and 17 bases lay in between. The CDR3 length is 15 residues. Libraries were prepared by immunoSEQ multiplex PCR; TCRdb keeps only in-frame clonotypes and omits some of them. The sample consists of nearly 1,000,000 clones, 76% of them appearing once. As regards this clone: The antigen remains undetermined.

The authors divided CD4+ cells into CD45RA+ naive and CD45RA-negative memory subsets. The chain is built from TRBV5-1 and TRBJ1-1; D perhaps matches TRBD1 (5 bases). The sample taken for sequencing was memory CD4+ T cells sorted from blood. Subset indicated: CD45RA-negative fraction. This TCR was recovered from a man between 18 and 29 years old in good health. In DNA form, the CDR3 reads TGCGCCAGCAGTACCGTGGGACGGGGGGACACTGAAGCTTTCTTT. Translated: CASSTVGRGDTEAFF.